Below, 7 T cell receptor beta chains from the same sample are listed, as sequenced in a study of T cell changes during pregnancy in multiple sclerosis. Sequencing used immunoSEQ multiplex PCR; TCRdb keeps in-frame clones, though not all of them. This sample has about 89,000 clones, with about 91% found just once. Material: peripheral blood, obtained after pregnancy. Every receptor here comes from a female donor in good health, enrolled as a control in a pregnancy study.

This clone was observed a single time. The rearrangement joins TRBV28 to TRBJ1-5; no clear D. V lost 6 bases and J lost 4, with 16 bases in between. Per the germline V gene, CDR1 is MDHEN and CDR2 is SYDVKM. The CDR3 contains 15 residues. CDR3 residues: CASRTLSVGNQPQHF. In DNA, the CDR3 is TGTGCCAGCAGAACACTCTCAGTCGGGAATCAGCCCCAGCATTTT.

This clone was found once. This rearrangement joins TRBV19 to TRBJ1-1, with TRBD1 identical over 7 bases. Germline V lookup: CDR1 LNHDA, CDR2 SQIVND (reference sequence). The length of the CDR3 is 14 residues. Trimming removed 6 bases from V and 3 bases from J; junction bases left unmatched: 7. The CDR3 region is CASRNRQGYTEAFF. In DNA form, the CDR3 reads TGTGCCAGTAGGAATCGACAGGGCTACACTGAAGCTTTCTTT. Full variable domain (remainder filled in from reference TRBV19 and TRBJ1-1): DGGITQSPKYLFRKEGQNVTLSCEQNLNHDAMYWYRQDPGQGLRLIYYSQIVNDFQKGDIAEGYSVSREKKESFPLTVTSAQKNPTAFYLCASRNRQGYTEAFFGQGTRLTVV.

The V call is TRBV7-2, the J call TRBJ2-5, with 11 bases identical to TRBD2. From germline, CDR1 is SGHTA and CDR2 FQGNSA. With 1 base clipped from V and 5 bases from J, the junction kept 15 bases outside the gene matches. The CDR3 spans 19 residues. This CDR3 reads CASSLGVASGGRVRETQYF. In DNA, the CDR3 is TGTGCCAGCAGCTTAGGGGTGGCTAGCGGGGGGAGGGTGAGGGAGACCCAGTACTTC.

The CDR3 nucleotides read TGTGCCAGCAGCCCCAGATTAGGGGTCGATGAAAAACTGTTTTTT. Translated: CASSPRLGVDEKLFF. The chain is built from TRBV11-2 and TRBJ1-4; TRBD1 is a possible D gene (5 bases). Germline V CDR1 and CDR2: SGHAT, FQNNGV. V was clipped by 5 bases and J by 6 bases, with 16 bases between them. This CDR3 is 15 amino acids long.

The chain couples TRBV28 to TRBJ1-5, with a weak D call TRBD1 (6 bases). CDR3 size: 13 residues. The V and J ends lost 4 bases and 4 bases respectively, with 8 bases between them. The germline V gene encodes CDR1 MDHEN and CDR2 SYDVKM. The CDR3 nucleotides are TGTGCCAGCAGTTCACAGGGAAATCAGCCCCAGCATTTT. Its translation is CASSSQGNQPQHF. Looking up the rest from reference TRBV28 and TRBJ1-5 gives the full variable domain: DVKVTQSSRYLVKRTGEKVFLECVQDMDHENMFWYRQDPGLGLRLIYFSYDVKMKEKGDIPEGYSVSREKKERFSLILESASTNQTSMYLCASSSQGNQPQHFGDGTRLSIL.

J is TRBJ1-1 and V is TRBV7-8, with 9 bases aligning to TRBD1. CDR1 is SGHVS, CDR2 FQNEAQ, per germline. The CDR3 length is 15 residues. V was pared by 5 bases and J by 8 bases, with 12 bases of the junction left unmatched. The CDR3 loop is CASSRTGTGISEAFF. For the CDR3, the DNA is TGTGCCAGCAGCAGAACCGGGACAGGGATTTCGGAAGCTTTCTTT.

J is TRBJ1-1 and V is TRBV11-2; maybe TRBD1 (5 bases). Germline lookup yields CDR1 SGHAT and CDR2 FQNNGV. The ends were cut back, 4 bases at V and 5 bases at J, with 20 bases in the middle. The length of the CDR3 is 16 residues. The CDR3 DNA sequence: TGTGCCAGCAGCTACGACAGACGGCTAATGGGGACTGAAGCTTTCTTT. It specifies CASSYDRRLMGTEAFF.